Shown below are 19 T cell receptor beta chains from a single sample sequenced in a study of siplizumab effects on memory and regulatory T cells. The table came from immunoSEQ multiplex PCR; TCRdb's copy has only in-frame clones and leaves some out. Of 100,000 or so clones in the sample, approximately 91% are singletons; the top ten hold around 12%. The sample was non-Treg CD4+ T cells sorted from blood. These receptors were obtained from a human donor in good health.

The J gene is TRBJ2-3, the V gene TRBV30; D might be TRBD1 (6 bases). V was clipped by 2 bases and J by 4 bases, with 10 bases between them. The CDR3 is 13 amino acids. The germline gives CDR1 GTSNPN, CDR2 SVGIG (reference sequence). This CDR3 is CAWSIRGSDTQYF. DNA of the CDR3: TGTGCCTGGAGTATAAGGGGGTCAGATACGCAGTATTTT.

The chain combines TRBV25-1 with TRBJ1-2; D is unclear. With 6 bases removed from V and 4 bases from J, the gap between germline ends came to 9 bases. Germline CDR1 MGHDK, CDR2 SYGVNS. The CDR3 covers 12 residues. DNA of the CDR3: TGTGCCAGCAGAGGTGGAAGCTATGGCTACACCTTC. Amino acid sequence: CASRGGSYGYTF.

Remarks on this clone: The junction shows a germline mismatch at one end, possibly a read error. The CDR3 DNA reads TGTGCCAGCAGTGAAGTGGACCGTCCCTTCTTC. Protein product: CASSEVDRPFF. V gene TRBV6-1 combines with J gene TRBJ1-2; unclear D gene. In germline, CDR1 is MNHNS, CDR2 SASEGT. The CDR3 covers 11 residues.

The chain carries TRBV7-9 and TRBJ1-2; D ambiguous. Trimming pared 6 bases from V and 0 bases from J, leaving 20 bases between. Germline V gives CDR1 SEHNR, CDR2 FQNEAQ (reference sequence). CDR3 size: 17 residues. In DNA, the CDR3 is TGTGCCAGCAGTCAGGTTTTAGGCCTTCAAGCTAACTATGGCTACACCTTC. It translates to CASSQVLGLQANYGYTF.

This clone was seen only a few times. V usage is TRBV18 and J usage is TRBJ2-7; D gene unclear. CDR3 size: 13 residues. Trimming removed 0 bases at V and 3 bases at J, with 6 bases between. CDR1 and CDR2 (germline): KGHSH, LQKENI. The CDR3 protein is CASSPPAGYEQYF. The DNA of the CDR3 is TGTGCCAGCTCACCACCGGCAGGCTACGAGCAGTACTTC.

CDR3 nucleotides: TGCGCCAGCAGCTTGGTGACAGGGAACGGCTACACCTTC. Translating gives CASSLVTGNGYTF. J is TRBJ1-2 and V is TRBV5-1; 7 bases align to TRBD1. The CDR3 totals 13 residues. V was pared by 0 bases and J by 8 bases, with 4 bases of the junction left unmatched. Germline CDR1 reads SGHRS; CDR2 reads YFSETQ. Based on the CDR3 plus reference TRBV5-1 and TRBJ1-2, the full variable domain is KAGVTQTPRYLIKTRGQQVTLSCSPISGHRSVSWYQQTPGQGLQFLFEYFSETQRNKGNFPGRFSGRQFSNSRSEMNVSTLELGDSALYLCASSLVTGNGYTFGSGTRLTVV.

The chain joins TRBV19 to TRBJ2-3; 7 bases are shared with TRBD2. Looked up from germline, CDR1 is LNHDA and CDR2 is SQIVND (reference sequence). With 1 base clipped from V and 1 base from J, the junction kept 8 bases outside the gene matches. The CDR3 runs to 17 residues. CDR3 in amino acids: CASSIGLAEPRTDTQYF. The CDR3 nucleotides are TGTGCCAGTAGTATAGGCCTAGCGGAACCCCGCACAGATACGCAGTATTTT.

The gene calls are TRBV25-1 and TRBJ2-1; TRBD2 aligns across 9 bases. The CDR3 consists of 16 residues. Germline V gene data show CDR1 as MGHDK and CDR2 as SYGVNS. J gave up 10 bases and V 1 base, and 11 bases lay outside the gene matches. The CDR3 nucleotides read TGTGCCAGCAGTGAATCCGGCCTTAGCGGGAGCAGGGAGCAGTTCTTC. Protein sequence: CASSESGLSGSREQFF.

The V call is TRBV5-6, the J call TRBJ2-2; tentatively, D is TRBD1 (7 bases). V was clipped by 0 bases and J by 5 bases, with 20 bases between them. The CDR3 contains 18 residues. Looked up from germline, CDR1 is SGHDT and CDR2 is YYEEEE. CDR3 nucleotide sequence: TGTGCCAGCAGCTTGGCGATAGGAGGGGGCGGGCGAACCGGGGAGCTGTTTTTT. Encoded protein: CASSLAIGGGGRTGELFF.

The J gene is TRBJ2-1, the V gene TRBV27; TRBD2 is a possible D gene (6 bases). Germline-derived CDR1 and CDR2 are MNHEY and SMNVEV (reference sequence). The V end lost 3 bases, the J end lost 4 bases, and 16 bases lay between the germline ends. This CDR3 region has 16 residues. CDR3 nucleotides: TGTGCCAGCAGTTTGGAGTCGGTAGCGGCTTACAATGAGCAGTTCTTC. It specifies CASSLESVAAYNEQFF.

This rearrangement joins TRBV5-8 to TRBJ2-6; D is perhaps TRBD2 (5 bases). The CDR3 has 18 amino acids. The germline gives CDR1 SGHTS, CDR2 YDEGEE. V dropped 5 bases and J dropped 0 bases, with 18 bases sitting between them. As DNA, the CDR3 is TGTGCCAGCAGGCTGAGGGAGTCCTCTTTCTCTGGGGCCAACGTCCTGACTTTC. It codes for CASRLRESSFSGANVLTF.

V is TRBV19 and J is TRBJ1-1; tentatively, D is TRBD1 (5 bases). CDR1 LNHDA and CDR2 SQIVND come from the germline V gene (reference sequence). This CDR3 is 15 amino acids long. The V end was cut by 8 bases, the J end by 1 base, with 17 bases between. CDR3: CASRSGGAQNTEAFF. CDR3 in DNA: TGTGCCAGTCGCTCCGGAGGGGCGCAGAACACTGAAGCTTTCTTT.

This chain joins TRBV7-6 and TRBJ2-2; 10 bases agree with TRBD2. The V and J ends lost 5 bases and 6 bases, in that order; junction bases with no gene match: 3. There are 14 residues in the CDR3. Germline V gene data show CDR1 as SGHVS and CDR2 as FNYEAQ. The CDR3: CASSPGLAAGELFF. CDR3 sequence (DNA): TGTGCCAGCAGCCCCGGACTAGCGGCCGGGGAGCTGTTTTTT. Full variable domain (outside the CDR3, taken from reference TRBV7-6 and TRBJ2-2): GAGVSQSPRYKVTKRGQDVALRCDPISGHVSLYWYRQALGQGPEFLTYFNYEAQQDKSGLPNDRFSAERPEGSISTLTIQRTEQRDSAMYRCASSPGLAAGELFFGEGSRLTVL.

The rearrangement joins TRBV5-4 to TRBJ1-2; D may be TRBD1 (6 bases). Looked up from germline, CDR1 is SGHNT and CDR2 is YYREEE (reference sequence). Trimming left V 3 bases short and J 2 bases short, with 11 bases between. The CDR3 sequence is 14 residues long. The CDR3, as DNA: TGTGCCAGCAGCTCAATACAGGGCAACTATGGCTACACCTTC. It yields the protein CASSSIQGNYGYTF.

The chain has TRBV5-4 and TRBJ2-1, with 8 bases fitting TRBD1. This CDR3 contains 15 residues. Unmatched junction bases numbered 8, after V lost 4 bases and J lost 5 bases. Germline-derived CDR1 and CDR2 are SGHNT and YYREEE (reference sequence). The CDR3 spells CASSHRQGRDNEQFF. The CDR3 coding sequence is TGTGCCAGCAGCCACCGACAGGGGCGAGACAATGAGCAGTTCTTC.

This chain connects TRBV5-4 to TRBJ2-5, with 11 bases lining up with TRBD1. V shed 4 bases, J shed 5 bases, and the junction held 7 bases outside the gene matches. The CDR3 runs 15 residues. The germline V gene encodes CDR1 SGHNT and CDR2 YYREEE (reference sequence). The CDR3 DNA follows: TGTGCCAGCAGCGGTGGGACAGGGGGTAGGGAGACCCAGTACTTC. Encoded protein: CASSGGTGGRETQYF.

This chain uses TRBV4-1 with TRBJ2-3, with 9 bases lining up with TRBD2. The CDR3 loop spans 15 amino acids. Germline assignment: CDR1 MGHRA and CDR2 YSYEKL. V was clipped by 9 bases and J by 3 bases; unmatched bases: 10. The CDR3 bases are TGCGCCAGTGTTGGAGTAGCGGGAGTTACAGATACGCAGTATTTT. Its translation: CASVGVAGVTDTQYF.

This clone was counted once. This chain uses TRBV7-2 with TRBJ2-7; no clear D. The CDR3 has 14 residues. The germline V and J ends were trimmed by 4 bases and 2 bases, with 12 bases remaining between them. Germline CDR1 reads SGHTA; CDR2 reads FQGNSA. In DNA form, the CDR3 reads TGTGCCAGCAGCTCCAGAAGGCCCCCCTACGAGCAGTACTTC. Translation gives CASSSRRPPYEQYF.

This clone was seen only once. The rearrangement uses TRBV6-1 and TRBJ2-7; D remains unclear. The V end was cut by 3 bases, the J end by 12 bases, with 18 bases between. This CDR3 contains 13 residues. Germline assignment: CDR1 MNHNS and CDR2 SASEGT. In DNA, the CDR3 is TGTGCCAGCAGTGACCCCGGACGGCGAGAGGTGTACTTC. Translated, it gives CASSDPGRREVYF.